The 8 T cell receptor beta chains below were found in one sample sequenced in a study of OX40 agonist ivuxolimab in advanced cancers. Sequencing was performed with immunoSEQ multiplex PCR; in TCRdb, only in-frame clones are kept and a portion is missing. The sample has around 76,000 clones, over 75% seen once. Here the sequenced sample was CD4+ or CD8+ T cells sorted from blood, taken in a trial of the OX40 agonist ivuxolimab. These receptors originate from an adult with an advanced solid tumor such as melanoma, head and neck, liver or kidney cancer.

The chain recombines TRBV2 with TRBJ1-2; D not resolved. The germline CDR1 and CDR2 sequences are SNHLY and FYNNEI. This CDR3 contains 13 residues. The V gene lost 4 bases and the J gene lost 8 bases, with 14 bases spanning the gap. CDR3: CASSVVEIGGYTF. The CDR3 bases are TGTGCCAGCAGTGTGGTTGAAATCGGCGGCTACACCTTC.

This rearrangement joins TRBV5-1 to TRBJ2-1, with TRBD2 identical over 8 bases. V was pared by 3 bases and J by 5 bases, with 13 bases of the junction left unmatched. The CDR3 extends over 17 amino acids. CDR1 and CDR2 from the germline V gene are SGHRS and YFSETQ. The CDR3 nucleotides read TGCGCCAGCAGCTACCCAAGTGCGGGGGGTTCGCACAATGAGCAGTTCTTC. Its translation is CASSYPSAGGSHNEQFF.

This chain connects TRBV11-2 to TRBJ2-2, with D perhaps TRBD1 or TRBD2 (5 bases each). V lost 8 bases and J 5 bases, leaving 18 bases between the germline ends. In germline, CDR1 is SGHAT, CDR2 FQNNGV. This CDR3 is built from 15 residues. This CDR3 reads CASLVGASGTGELFF. In nucleotides, the CDR3 is TGTGCCAGCTTAGTAGGGGCTTCGGGGACCGGGGAGCTGTTTTTT.

The chain couples TRBV9 to TRBJ2-5; TRBD2 is a possible D gene (7 bases). Germline CDR1 is SGDLS and CDR2 is YYNGEE. The CDR3 consists of 15 residues. V lost 0 bases, J lost 5 bases, and 14 bases lay in between. The CDR3 DNA reads as TGTGCCAGCAGCGTAGCGGGGGGCCTCAGGGAGACCCAGTACTTC. It codes for CASSVAGGLRETQYF. The entire variable domain, with the rest obtained from reference TRBV9 and TRBJ2-5, is as follows: DSGVTQTPKHLITATGQRVTLRCSPRSGDLSVYWYQQSLDQGLQFLIQYYNGEERAKGNILERFSAQQFPDLHSELNLSSLELGDSALYFCASSVAGGLRETQYFGPGTRLLVL.

With respect to this clone: At one of its ends the junction is not consistent with the germline gene, which may arise from a read error. The same CDR3 can be traced to other DNA sequences in this sample. The genes are TRBV2 and TRBJ2-7; maybe TRBD2 (6 bases). The CDR3 covers 11 residues. Germline V gene data show CDR1 as SNHLY and CDR2 as FYNNEI. In DNA, the CDR3 is TGCGCCAGCAGTCTGGGGGGTGTTCAGTACTTC. Its protein product is CASSLGGVQYF.

This clone has more than one count but fewer than ten. This chain joins TRBV19 and TRBJ1-3; D is perhaps TRBD1 (6 bases). Germline lookup yields CDR1 LNHDA and CDR2 SQIVND (reference sequence). The V end lost 4 bases, the J end lost 2 bases, and 9 bases lay between the germline ends. The CDR3 extends over 14 amino acids. The CDR3 protein is CASSTQGTGNTIYF. CDR3 sequence (DNA): TGTGCCAGTAGTACACAGGGAACTGGAAACACCATATATTTT.

The rearrangement links TRBV5-1 to TRBJ2-1; tentatively, D is TRBD2 (6 bases). The V end lost 4 bases, the J end lost 0 bases, and 14 bases lay between the germline ends. CDR3 length: 16 residues. Per the germline V gene, CDR1 is SGHRS and CDR2 is YFSETQ. The CDR3 reads CASSKEGGSSYNEQFF. The CDR3 DNA reads as TGCGCCAGCAGCAAGGAGGGTGGGAGCTCCTACAATGAGCAGTTCTTC.

The chain combines TRBV6-6 with TRBJ2-7, with 12 positions matching TRBD1. V was pared by 0 bases and J by 6 bases, with 6 bases of the junction left unmatched. The germline V gene encodes CDR1 MNHNY and CDR2 SVGAGI (reference sequence). The CDR3 is 16 amino acids. CDR3 bases: TGTGCCAGCAGTTACTCACTGGGGACAGGGGGCCTCGAGCAGTACTTC. Its translation: CASSYSLGTGGLEQYF.